This T cell receptor (beta chain) comes out of a study of blood T cells in healthy people across ages. Concerning this clonotype itself: This could be a read error, since a much larger clone is one nucleotide away.

Using a J-beta primer mix together with a sample-barcoded 5' primer, a second PCR was run for about 7 to 12 cycles. MiXCR, applied by TCRdb to the 5' RACE reads, yields one record per CDR3 protein. The table records 700,000 to 1,000,000 distinct CDR3 sequences, 40% to 50% of them present only once. The CDR3 runs 15 residues. Germline V CDR1 and CDR2: LGHNA, YSLEER. This rearrangement joins TRBV4-3 to TRBJ2-5, with D possibly TRBD2 on 6 matching bases. The tail of the sequence fits TRBJ2-7 better, so the J call may be wrong. The sample was blood. This clonotype was sampled from a man between 60 and 70 years old in good health. The CDR3 protein is CANSQDLRGNYEQYF. The CDR3 DNA reads as TGCGCCAACAGCCAAGATCTCCGGGGGAACTACGAGCAGTACTTC.